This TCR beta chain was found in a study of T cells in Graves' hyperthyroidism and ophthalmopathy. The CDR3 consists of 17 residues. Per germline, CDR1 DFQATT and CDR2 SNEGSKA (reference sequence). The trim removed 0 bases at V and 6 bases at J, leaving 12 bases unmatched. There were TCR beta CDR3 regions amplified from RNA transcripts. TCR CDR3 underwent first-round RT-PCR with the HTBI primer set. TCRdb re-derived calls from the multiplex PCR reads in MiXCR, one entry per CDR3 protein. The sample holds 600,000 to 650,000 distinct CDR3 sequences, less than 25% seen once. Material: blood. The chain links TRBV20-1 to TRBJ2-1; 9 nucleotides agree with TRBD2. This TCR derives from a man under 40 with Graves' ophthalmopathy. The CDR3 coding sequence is TGCAGTGCTAGAGATGGGGGCCCTAGCGGGATAGGCAATGAGCAGTTCTTC. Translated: CSARDGGPSGIGNEQFF.